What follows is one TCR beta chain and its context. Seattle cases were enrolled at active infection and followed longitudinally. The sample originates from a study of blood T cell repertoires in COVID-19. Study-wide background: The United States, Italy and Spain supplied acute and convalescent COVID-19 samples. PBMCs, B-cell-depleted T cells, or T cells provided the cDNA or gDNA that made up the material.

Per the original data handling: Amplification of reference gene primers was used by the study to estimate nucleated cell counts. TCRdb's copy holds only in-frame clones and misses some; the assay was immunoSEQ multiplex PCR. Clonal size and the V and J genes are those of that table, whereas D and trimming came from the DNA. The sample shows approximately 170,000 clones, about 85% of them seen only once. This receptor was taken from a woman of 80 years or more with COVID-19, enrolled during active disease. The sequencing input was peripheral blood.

The CDR3 loop reads CASSTRADITRSPLHF. CDR3 DNA: TGCGCCAGCAGTACCCGGGCGGACATCACCAGGTCACCCCTCCACTTT. The V and J genes are TRBV5-1 and TRBJ1-6; possible D gene TRBD1, 5 bases. The length of the CDR3 is 16 residues. Trimming cost V 5 bases and J 10 bases, with 22 bases left between them. Germline CDR1 and CDR2: SGHRS and YFSETQ.